The clone carrying this T cell receptor (beta chain) has a single count. This specimen belongs to a study of cytomegalovirus exposure and HLA in healthy donors. The CDR3 spans 12 residues. Germline values: CDR1 MNHNS, CDR2 SASEGT. V dropped 2 bases and J dropped 3 bases, with 2 bases sitting between them. A multiplex PCR was run with 60 Vbeta primers and 13 Jbeta primers. Assay used: immunoSEQ multiplex PCR; TCRdb lists only in-frame clones, some missing. The sample carries fewer than 300,000 clones, 80% recorded once. Sequencing was carried out using PBMCs. The sequence was collected from a girl aged 2 to 10 in good health and CMV-seronegative. The chain recombines TRBV6-1 with TRBJ2-1, with D uncertain. The CDR3 loop is CASSEHYNEQFF. The CDR3 DNA sequence: TGTGCCAGCAGTGAACACTACAATGAGCAGTTCTTC.